This entry features one T cell receptor beta chain sequence. The use of a sample-barcoded 5' primer and a J-beta primer mix characterized a second PCR of 7 to 11 cycles. MiXCR was run by TCRdb on the 5' RACE reads, yielding one entry per CDR3 protein. Altogether approximately 800,000 distinct CDR3 sequences are present, roughly 24% being singletons, with the ten largest covering about 3%. CDR1 is DFQATT, CDR2 SNEGSKA, per germline (reference sequence). The CDR3 length is 13 residues. Trimming shortened V by 1 base and J by 2 bases, and 8 bases separated the two germline ends. This sample was taken from a study of blood T cells in healthy people across ages. These data are also associated with another study on T cells of mothers and their children.

Sequencing was done on a sample of blood. The sequence derives from a boy aged 5-17 years in good health. The rearrangement uses TRBV20-1 and TRBJ2-5; D remains ambiguous. The CDR3 region has the DNA TGCAGTGCTAGAGGGGTGGGGCAAGAGACCCAGTACTTC. Encoded protein: CSARGVGQETQYF.